This TCR beta chain is drawn from a study of blood T cell repertoires in COVID-19. Study summary: COVID-19 samples from acute and convalescent phases originated in the United States, Italy and Spain. From T cells, B-cell-depleted T cells, or PBMCs came the material, which was cDNA or gDNA.

As originally analysed: Amplification with reference gene primers provided the estimates of nucleated cell counts. Data came from immunoSEQ multiplex PCR; TCRdb stores just in-frame clones and leaves some out. The V and J calls and the clone size are those of that table, but D and trimming were determined from the DNA. The sample has a few hundred thousand clones; roughly 85% are singletons. This TCR was recovered from a human donor in a cohort sampled during active COVID-19. The sequenced material came from peripheral blood.

The CDR3 spells CASSFARGNSPLHF. Written as DNA, the CDR3 is TGCGCCAGCAGCTTTGCCAGGGGGAATTCACCCCTCCACTTT. The chain employs TRBV5-1 and TRBJ1-6; TRBD1 matches at 7 bases. This CDR3 is built from 14 residues. Germline trimming cut 2 bases from V and 7 bases from J; bases unmatched to any gene: 3. Germline values: CDR1 SGHRS, CDR2 YFSETQ.